The 20 T cell receptor beta chains below all came from one sample that was sequenced in a study of T cells in Graves' hyperthyroidism and ophthalmopathy. There were TCR beta CDR3 regions amplified from RNA transcripts. During a first-round RT-PCR of the TCR CDR3, the HTBI primer set was used. In TCRdb, the multiplex PCR reads were re-called with MiXCR into one record per CDR3 protein. The sample shows 150,000 to 200,000 distinct CDR3 sequences, 8% to 9.5% of them seen only once. Sample: blood. Every receptor here comes from a woman between 18 and 29 years old with Graves' hyperthyroidism that later progressed to Graves' ophthalmopathy.

At least ten counts were recorded for this clonotype. The DNA is omitted, as the CDR3 cannot be located on it reliably, and the CDR3 follows TCRdb's listing. The rearrangement uses TRBV6-1 and TRBJ1-3. Germline CDR1 reads MNHNS; CDR2 reads SASEGT. The CDR3 length equals 14 residues, ends included. CDR3 protein: CASSTSATGNTIYF.

This clonotype has at least ten counts. The chain is built from TRBV7-6 and TRBJ1-1; TRBD1 might be the D (5 bases). CDR3 size: 15 residues. V was pared by 5 bases and J by 1 base, with 14 bases between. The germline V gene has CDR1 SGHVS and CDR2 FNYEAQ. The CDR3 DNA reads TGTGCCAGCAGCCTAAGGCCGGGACCGAACACTGAAGCTTTCTTT. Translation: CASSLRPGPNTEAFF.

The sample holds a few counts of this clonotype. The chain employs TRBV5-6 and TRBJ2-3; the match to TRBD2 covers 12 bases. Germline trimming cut 4 bases from V and 2 bases from J; bases unmatched to any gene: 20. The germline CDR1 and CDR2 sequences are SGHDT and YYEEEE. CDR3 length: 21 residues. The CDR3 DNA reads as TGTGCCAGCAGCATACACCGACATAAGACTAGCGGGGGATCTGACACAGATACGCAGTATTTT. Translating it yields CASSIHRHKTSGGSDTDTQYF.

For this clonotype: A much larger clone is a single base away; this may be a read error. The CDR3 does not close with the conserved phenylalanine or tryptophan, likely indicating a read error. CDR3 amino acids: CASSLYSYEQYL. The CDR3 nucleotides read TGTGCCAGCAGTTTATACTCCTACGAGCAGTACCTC. The chain carries TRBV27 and TRBJ2-7; D is undetermined. Germline V lookup: CDR1 MNHEY, CDR2 SMNVEV (reference sequence). V lost 1 base, J lost 0 bases, and 1 base lay in between. The CDR3 length is 12 residues.

Concerning this clonotype itself: Just one base apart from a much larger clone, this may be a read error. V gene TRBV20-1 combines with J gene TRBJ2-7; D is unclear. Germline CDR1 reads DFQATT; CDR2 reads SNEGSKA (reference sequence). CDR3 length equals 12 residues. The CDR3 DNA reads as TGCAGTGCCTTCAGGAGCTCCTGCGAGCAGTACTTC. Its protein product is CSAFRSSCEQYF.

At least ten counts were recorded for this clonotype. This chain connects TRBV25-1 to TRBJ1-2; D possibly corresponds to TRBD1 (6 bases). The length of the CDR3 is 13 residues. Trimming removed 2 bases at V and 10 bases at J, with 14 bases between. Germline CDR1 reads MGHDK; CDR2 reads SYGVNS. CDR3 coding DNA: TGTGCCAGCAGTGAAGGGGGCTTCTCGGTCTACACCTTC. Translating gives CASSEGGFSVYTF.

This clonotype has a count of ten or more. The V gene is TRBV12-3 or TRBV12-4, the J gene TRBJ2-5; the match to TRBD2 covers 9 bases. Trimming cost V 2 bases and J 1 base; bases outside gene matches: 8. CDR3 length: 17 amino acids. The CDR3: CASSLILPSGVQETQYF. CDR3 DNA: TGTGCCAGCAGTTTAATCCTGCCTAGCGGGGTCCAAGAGACCCAGTACTTC.

This clonotype was counted ten times or more. The V and J genes are TRBV3-1 and TRBJ1-5; tentatively, D is TRBD1 (5 bases). V was pared by 5 bases and J by 2 bases, with 13 bases between. The CDR3 loop spans 15 amino acids. CDR1 is LGHDT and CDR2 is YNNKEL in the germline V gene (reference sequence). CDR3 sequence reads: CASSTGGGGNQPQHF. CDR3 in DNA: TGTGCCAGCAGCACAGGTGGGGGTGGCAATCAGCCCCAGCATTTT.

There are many counts of this clonotype. The chain employs TRBV6-1 and TRBJ2-4; 9 bases line up with TRBD1. The CDR3 length is 14 residues. Germline assignment: CDR1 MNHNS and CDR2 SASEGT. Trimming took 7 bases from V and 9 from J; bases not matched to a gene: 10. The CDR3 sequence is CASTPVGTGFIQYF. As DNA, the CDR3 is TGTGCCAGCACCCCGGTGGGGACAGGGTTCATTCAGTACTTC.

Many counts were recorded for this clonotype. The chain links TRBV12-3 or TRBV12-4 to TRBJ2-5, with 11 bases matching TRBD2. Trimming removed 4 bases from V and 5 bases from J; junction bases left unmatched: 6. This CDR3 comprises 15 residues. The CDR3 region is CASSSLAGGSETQYF. CDR3 DNA sequence: TGTGCCAGCAGTTCCCTAGCGGGAGGTTCTGAGACCCAGTACTTC.

This chain joins TRBV19 and TRBJ2-1; 10 nucleotides align to TRBD2. The CDR3 consists of 18 residues. The J segment lost 7 bases and the V segment lost 5 bases, leaving 17 bases of the junction unmatched. Looked up from germline, CDR1 is LNHDA and CDR2 is SQIVND (reference sequence). The CDR3 DNA is TGTGCCAGTAGTCCCTTTCAGGGAGCGGGAGGGCCAGTGAATGAGCAGTTCTTC. It codes for CASSPFQGAGGPVNEQFF.

This clonotype occurred many times. CDR3 sequence (DNA): TGTGCCAGCAGCTCCTCTAGCGGCGGGGAGCTGTTTTTT. It is translated as CASSSSSGGELFF. The chain carries TRBV7-3 and TRBJ2-2; TRBD2 matches 7 bases. Germline V CDR1 and CDR2: SGHTA, FQGTGA. Trimming at V came to 4 bases and at J to 7 bases, leaving 3 bases not matched to a gene. There are 13 residues in the CDR3.

This chain connects TRBV27 to TRBJ1-4, with 7 bases identical to TRBD1. The CDR3 is 16 residues long. Losses at the gene ends were 5 bases for V and 6 bases for J; bases not matched to a gene: 12. CDR1 is MNHEY and CDR2 is SMNVEV in the germline V gene (reference sequence). CDR3 nucleotides: TGTGCCAGCAGTCCGCAGGGGGGGGGGGTAGATGAAAAACTGTTTTTT. It specifies CASSPQGGGVDEKLFF.

This clonotype was recorded at least ten times. The V and J genes are TRBV7-6 and TRBJ1-4; weak D call: TRBD1 (5 bases). Trimming took off 6 bases at V and 5 bases at J, with 13 bases between the two ends. The germline CDR1 and CDR2 sequences are SGHVS and FNYEAQ. CDR3 length: 14 residues. The CDR3: CASSPGPENEKLFF. In nucleotides, the CDR3 is TGTGCCAGCAGTCCAGGGCCGGAAAATGAAAAACTGTTTTTT.

This clonotype was picked up many times. The chain couples TRBV6-5 to TRBJ2-2, with D perhaps matching TRBD1 (5 bases). Trimming removed 0 bases at V and 4 bases at J, with 9 bases between. CDR1 and CDR2 (germline): MNHEY, SVGAGI. The CDR3 covers 15 residues. CDR3 nucleotide sequence: TGTGCCAGCAGTTACTCGACCCAGGGCACCGGGGAGCTGTTTTTT. The encoded protein is CASSYSTQGTGELFF.

This clonotype was recorded many times. V gene TRBV12-3 or TRBV12-4 combines with J gene TRBJ1-6; D is perhaps TRBD1 (6 bases). V shed 6 bases and J shed 4 bases, with 13 bases lying between them. The CDR3 has 15 residues. The CDR3 here is CASSIQGLYNSPLHF. In nucleotides, the CDR3 is TGTGCCAGCAGCATACAGGGTCTATATAATTCACCCCTCCACTTT.

This clonotype was counted many times. The chain links TRBV30 to TRBJ2-2; TRBD2 might be the D (5 bases). V dropped 0 bases and J dropped 5 bases, with 10 bases sitting between them. CDR1 is GTSNPN and CDR2 is SVGIG in the germline V gene (reference sequence). The CDR3 spans 14 residues. The CDR3 DNA follows: TGTGCCTGGAGTGTACGGGGTCGAACCGGGGAGCTGTTTTTT. Amino acids: CAWSVRGRTGELFF.

This clonotype was seen many times. This chain uses TRBV5-1 with TRBJ2-7, with 13 bases fitting TRBD2. Germline CDR1 is SGHRS and CDR2 is YFSETQ. With 0 bases clipped from V and 1 base from J, the junction kept 4 bases outside the gene matches. This CDR3 is built from 17 residues. CDR3 residues: CASSLGLAGGYSYEQYF. CDR3 coding DNA: TGCGCCAGCAGCTTGGGACTAGCGGGAGGATATTCCTACGAGCAGTACTTC.

This clonotype appeared many times. V is TRBV6-1 and J is TRBJ1-2, with D hard to call. The CDR3 has 15 residues. V was clipped by 6 bases and J by 4 bases, with 18 bases between them. Germline CDR1 MNHNS, CDR2 SASEGT. The CDR3 loop reads CASSKEWGALYGYTF. In nucleotides, the CDR3 is TGTGCCAGCAGCAAAGAGTGGGGAGCCCTCTATGGCTACACCTTC.

With regard to this clonotype: Given a much more abundant clone one base away, this may be a read error. This chain connects TRBV14 to TRBJ1-2; D is perhaps TRBD1 (6 bases). CDR1 and CDR2 from the germline V gene are SGHDN and FVKESK. The CDR3 consists of 15 residues. In DNA form, the CDR3 reads TGTGCCGGCAGCCGAGCCGGGACACAAAACTATGGCTACACCTTC. This codes for CAGSRAGTQNYGYTF.